A single sample is the source of the 10 T cell receptor beta chains below, sequenced in a study of shared clonotypes between healthy human individuals. The table came from immunoSEQ multiplex PCR; TCRdb's copy has only in-frame clones and leaves some out. The repertoire has 950,000 to 1,100,000 clones, approximately 80% of them found once; the top ten carry roughly 0.55%. Sequencing was carried out using memory CD4+ T cells from PBMCs. Subset meaning: CD45RA-negative fraction. The receptor set was obtained from a man aged 18 to 30 in good health. Some clones in this sample may be carry-over from other donors' samples.

The chain joins TRBV7-2 to TRBJ2-2; no clear D. Germline loops: CDR1 SGHTA, CDR2 FQGNSA. V lost 5 bases and J 0 bases, leaving 10 bases between the germline ends. The CDR3 loop spans 15 amino acids. The CDR3 sequence is CASSPLSANTGELFF. The CDR3 DNA sequence: TGTGCCAGCAGCCCGCTGTCGGCGAACACCGGGGAGCTGTTTTTT.

This clone came up once. J is TRBJ2-7 and V is TRBV30; maybe TRBD1 (5 bases). Deletions cut 0 bases from V and 6 bases from J, with 15 bases between. Germline CDR1 reads GTSNPN; CDR2 reads SVGIG (reference sequence). This CDR3 contains 14 residues. The CDR3 sequence is CAWSVALGAREQYF. The CDR3 DNA follows: TGTGCCTGGAGTGTGGCTTTAGGGGCCCGCGAGCAGTACTTC.

The chain uses TRBV6-5 and TRBJ2-7, with TRBD1 identical over 7 bases. Germline V gives CDR1 MNHEY, CDR2 SVGAGI. V was pared by 6 bases and J by 1 base, with 9 bases of the junction left unmatched. The CDR3 consists of 15 residues. Written as DNA, the CDR3 is TGTGCCAGCAGCAAAGGACAGGCGACATCCTACGAGCAGTACTTC. The encoded protein is CASSKGQATSYEQYF.

J is TRBJ2-7 and V is TRBV28; TRBD2 aligns across 7 bases. Germline-derived CDR1 and CDR2 are MDHEN and SYDVKM. V lost 7 bases and J lost 6; bases outside the gene matches: 3. CDR3 length equals 11 residues. CDR3 bases: TGTGCCAGCACCCGGGAGGCCGAGCAGTACTTC. This gives the protein CASTREAEQYF.

This clone was detected a few times. The J gene is TRBJ2-2, the V gene TRBV11-2; D call uncertain. This CDR3 has 14 amino acids. Trimming removed 2 bases from V and 3 bases from J, with 7 bases in between. Germline CDR1 and CDR2: SGHAT and FQNNGV. DNA of the CDR3: TGTGCCAGCAGCTTAACAGCATACACCGGGGAGCTGTTTTTT. Translation: CASSLTAYTGELFF.

This rearrangement joins TRBV28 to TRBJ1-2, with TRBD1 identical over 8 bases. Looked up from germline, CDR1 is MDHEN and CDR2 is SYDVKM. V dropped 0 bases and J dropped 3; count of bases not matched to a gene: 9. The CDR3 totals 17 residues. CDR3 loop: CASSLWSATGVDYGYTF. The CDR3 DNA follows: TGTGCCAGCAGTTTATGGTCCGCGACAGGGGTCGACTATGGCTACACCTTC.

The J gene is TRBJ1-1, the V gene TRBV30, with 7 bases matching TRBD1. Germline V gene data show CDR1 as GTSNPN and CDR2 as SVGIG (reference sequence). Trimming cost V 4 bases and J 1 base; bases outside gene matches: 3. The length of the CDR3 is 13 residues. The CDR3 DNA sequence: TGTGCCTGGAACAGGGGAGGGAACACTGAAGCTTTCTTT. The encoded protein is CAWNRGGNTEAFF.

The chain is built from TRBV4-3 and TRBJ1-2; a weak D match, TRBD1 (5 bases). In germline, CDR1 is LGHNA, CDR2 YSLEER. This CDR3 has 15 amino acids. V shed 5 bases and J shed 4 bases, with 17 bases lying between them. The CDR3 nucleotides are TGCGCCAGCAGCAGGTTCGGGACCGCATTCTATGGCTACACCTTC. As protein: CASSRFGTAFYGYTF.

The chain is built from TRBV7-9 and TRBJ2-5, with D hard to call. Germline V CDR1 and CDR2: SEHNR, FQNEAQ (reference sequence). The CDR3 contains 12 residues. V lost 0 bases and J lost 6, with 5 bases in between. The CDR3 protein is CASSLAAQTQYF. For the CDR3, the DNA is TGTGCCAGCAGCTTAGCCGCCCAGACCCAGTACTTC.

The rearrangement uses TRBV7-9 and TRBJ2-6, with a tentative D call TRBD1 (5 bases). CDR3 size: 15 residues. CDR1 and CDR2 (germline): SEHNR, FQNEAQ (reference sequence). V dropped 6 bases and J dropped 2 bases, with 11 bases sitting between them. CDR3 DNA: TGTGCCAGCAGTTCGGACAAGGCTGGGGCCAACGTCCTGACTTTC. Protein: CASSSDKAGANVLTF.